One and the same sample provided the 25 T cell receptor beta chains below, sequenced in a study of blood T cells in healthy people across ages. PCR was performed a second time for about 7 to 11 cycles using a sample-barcoded 5' primer and a J-beta primer mix. TCRdb used MiXCR to reprocess the 5' RACE reads, holding one entry per CDR3 protein. The table shows about a million distinct CDR3 sequences, with roughly 50% occurring only once. The sequenced sample was blood. These receptors came from a woman aged 55-69 years in good health.

This chain connects TRBV24-1 to TRBJ2-3, with 10 bases matching TRBD1. After removal of 8 bases from V and 5 bases from J, the junction contained 6 bases not matched to a gene. This CDR3 has 14 residues. Per germline, CDR1 KGHDR and CDR2 SFDVKD. CDR3 residues: CATIGTGDLDTQYF. DNA of the CDR3: TGTGCCACCATCGGGACAGGGGATTTAGATACGCAGTATTTT.

The chain carries TRBV28 and TRBJ2-7; 9 bases are a match to TRBD2. The germline CDR1 and CDR2 sequences are MDHEN and SYDVKM. This CDR3 has 15 amino acids. J was trimmed by 2 bases and V by 5 bases; bases with no gene match: 7. The DNA for the CDR3 is TGTGCCAGCAGTGCAGCGGGAGGTTCTCCCTACGAGCAGTACTTC. Encoded protein: CASSAAGGSPYEQYF.

This clonotype was counted a few times. The genes are TRBV30 and TRBJ2-7; no definite D call. This CDR3 is built from 11 residues. V gave up 1 base and J gave up 2 bases, with 3 bases separating them. Germline lookup yields CDR1 GTSNPN and CDR2 SVGIG (reference sequence). This CDR3 reads CAWSAPYEQYF. CDR3 DNA: TGTGCCTGGAGTGCGCCCTACGAGCAGTACTTC.

In regard to this clonotype: A much bigger clone sits one base away, suggesting this may be a read error. This chain links TRBV27 with TRBJ2-1; 8 bases are shared with TRBD1. Germline CDR1 MNHEY, CDR2 SMNVEV (reference sequence). The ends lost 3 bases at V and 10 bases at J; junction bases unmatched: 11. The CDR3 sequence is 15 residues long. The CDR3 sequence is CASSLYGQGIYEQFF. The DNA of the CDR3 is TGTGCCAGCAGTTTGTACGGACAGGGAATCTACGAGCAGTTCTTC.

V usage is TRBV5-1 and J usage is TRBJ1-2; a possible D gene is TRBD1 (5 bases). The germline V gene has CDR1 SGHRS and CDR2 YFSETQ. Trimming removed 2 bases at V and 7 bases at J, with 15 bases between. This CDR3 spans 14 amino acids. CDR3 in DNA: TGCGCCAGCAGCTTCCGGGACGCGCCCTGTGGCTACACCTTC. Its protein product is CASSFRDAPCGYTF.

The chain joins TRBV14 to TRBJ2-1, with 10 bases fitting TRBD2. The V gene's germline CDR1 is SGHDN and CDR2 FVKESK. The CDR3 has 16 amino acids. J lost 4 bases, V lost 4 bases, and 7 bases had no gene match. CDR3 amino acids: CASSLLGAGGYNEQFF. CDR3 coding DNA: TGTGCCAGCAGCCTCCTCGGAGCGGGAGGGTACAATGAGCAGTTCTTC. The entire variable domain, with the rest obtained from reference TRBV14 and TRBJ2-1, is as follows: EAGVTQFPSHSVIEKGQTVTLRCDPISGHDNLYWYRRVMGKEIKFLLHFVKESKQDESGMPNNRFLAERTGGTYSTLKVQPAELEDSGVYFCASSLLGAGGYNEQFFGPGTRLTVL.

This clonotype appeared a few times. The chain couples TRBV20-1 to TRBJ2-7; 7 nucleotides line up with TRBD1. Germline assignment: CDR1 DFQATT and CDR2 SNEGSKA (reference sequence). The CDR3 sequence is 14 residues long. J lost 1 base, V lost 2 bases, and 5 bases had no gene match. In DNA, the CDR3 is TGCAGTGCTAGATCTAACAGGGGATCCTACGAGCAGTACTTC. Protein sequence: CSARSNRGSYEQYF.

The chain couples TRBV3-1 to TRBJ2-7; 9 nucleotides match TRBD1. This CDR3 comprises 13 residues. V gave up 8 bases and J gave up 2 bases; unmatched junction bases: 4. Germline CDR1 is LGHDT and CDR2 is YNNKEL (reference sequence). The CDR3 bases are TGTGCCAGCGTAACAGGGGGCCCCTACGAGCAGTACTTC. This codes for CASVTGGPYEQYF.

The chain carries TRBV24-1 and TRBJ2-3; 13 nucleotides agree with TRBD2. From germline, CDR1 is KGHDR and CDR2 SFDVKD. The trim removed 4 bases at V and 2 bases at J, leaving 17 bases unmatched. CDR3 size: 21 residues. CDR3 sequence: CATSEGPTSGRPLGVTDTQYF. The CDR3 bases are TGTGCCACCAGTGAGGGCCCGACTAGCGGGAGGCCTCTCGGGGTCACAGATACGCAGTATTTT.

This chain links TRBV7-2 with TRBJ2-7; TRBD2 matches at 7 bases. Trimming took 3 bases from V and 10 from J; bases not matched to a gene: 12. Germline CDR1 reads SGHTA; CDR2 reads FQGNSA. This CDR3 spans 14 amino acids. The CDR3 bases are TGTGCCAGCAGCTTCAAAGCGGGAACTCAAGAACAGTACTTC. It translates to CASSFKAGTQEQYF.

The rearrangement links TRBV25-1 to TRBJ1-2, with D uncertain. Germline loops: CDR1 MGHDK, CDR2 SYGVNS. The CDR3 is 13 amino acids. Trimming took 3 bases from V and 3 from J, leaving 8 bases between them. The CDR3 protein is CASSDRLHYGYTF. The DNA for the CDR3 is TGTGCCAGCAGTGACAGACTACACTATGGCTACACCTTC.

The table lists this clonotype with a few counts. This chain joins TRBV20-1 and TRBJ2-1, with D maybe TRBD2 (6 bases). Trimming stripped 6 bases from V and 0 bases from J, with 18 bases between. This CDR3 comprises 16 residues. CDR1 and CDR2 from the germline V gene are DFQATT and SNEGSKA (reference sequence). This chain's CDR3 is CSARDFDTSSYNEQFF. CDR3 in DNA: TGCAGTGCCAGGGACTTCGATACGAGCTCCTACAATGAGCAGTTCTTC.

This chain connects TRBV9 to TRBJ2-7, with D possibly matching TRBD2 (5 bases). This CDR3 has 13 amino acids. Trimming pared 3 bases from V and 5 bases from J, leaving 12 bases between. Germline V CDR1 and CDR2: SGDLS, YYNGEE. The DNA for the CDR3 is TGTGCCAGCAGCGGAGCTATCGGGGACGAGCAGTACTTC. This codes for CASSGAIGDEQYF.

The CDR3: CASSSTGLAHNEQFF. CDR3 DNA: TGTGCCAGCAGCTCGACGGGACTAGCTCACAATGAGCAGTTCTTC. V is TRBV7-2 and J is TRBJ2-1; 9 bases are shared with TRBD2. The CDR3 length is 15 residues. Germline CDR1 is SGHTA and CDR2 is FQGNSA. V shed 4 bases, J shed 5 bases, and the junction held 6 bases outside the gene matches. Together with reference TRBV7-2 and TRBJ2-1, the CDR3 gives the full variable domain: GAGVSQSPSNKVTEKGKDVELRCDPISGHTALYWYRQSLGQGLEFLIYFQGNSAPDKSGLPSDRFSAERTGGSVSTLTIQRTQQEDSAVYLCASSSTGLAHNEQFFGPGTRLTVL.

The chain joins TRBV5-1 to TRBJ2-1; 8 nucleotides line up with TRBD2. V lost 0 bases, J lost 4 bases, and 6 bases stayed unmatched. Germline CDR1 and CDR2: SGHRS and YFSETQ. There are 16 residues in the CDR3. The CDR3 loop reads CASSLAGIAGYNEQFF. In nucleotides, the CDR3 is TGCGCCAGCAGCTTGGCCGGAATAGCGGGATACAATGAGCAGTTCTTC.

The chain is built from TRBV4-1 and TRBJ1-4; the D gene is possibly TRBD1 (5 bases). Per the germline V gene, CDR1 is MGHRA and CDR2 is YSYEKL. This CDR3 has 17 amino acids. Between the trimmed V and J ends, which lost 1 base and 4 bases, there was a span of 16 bases. The CDR3 reads CASSQVGRGEGNEKLFF. The CDR3 coding sequence is TGCGCCAGCAGCCAAGTTGGGAGGGGCGAGGGTAATGAAAAACTGTTTTTT.

The chain carries TRBV28 and TRBJ1-5; D call uncertain. V was shortened by 4 bases and J by 3 bases, with 13 bases between the two germline ends. CDR1 MDHEN and CDR2 SYDVKM come from the germline V gene. The CDR3 totals 15 residues. The CDR3 loop reads CASSSGRLLNQPQHF. CDR3 DNA sequence: TGTGCCAGCAGTTCAGGACGTCTACTCAATCAGCCCCAGCATTTT.

The rearrangement uses TRBV5-1 and TRBJ2-1; 10 bases agree with TRBD2. V lost 4 bases to trimming and J lost 3 bases; unmatched junction nucleotides: 4. The CDR3 runs 15 residues. Germline V gives CDR1 SGHRS, CDR2 YFSETQ. CDR3 residues: CASSPSGSYYNEQFF. Here the CDR3 DNA reads TGCGCCAGCAGCCCTAGCGGGAGTTACTACAATGAGCAGTTCTTC. The full variable domain, in which reference TRBV5-1 and TRBJ2-1 provide the parts outside the CDR3, is KAGVTQTPRYLIKTRGQQVTLSCSPISGHRSVSWYQQTPGQGLQFLFEYFSETQRNKGNFPGRFSGRQFSNSRSEMNVSTLELGDSALYLCASSPSGSYYNEQFFGPGTRLTVL.

This rearrangement joins TRBV20-1 to TRBJ2-7; 7 bases agree with TRBD1. Germline loops: CDR1 DFQATT, CDR2 SNEGSKA (reference sequence). The CDR3 loop spans 15 amino acids. V was clipped by 4 bases and J by 2 bases; unmatched bases: 11. CDR3 in DNA: TGCAGTGCTAAATTGACAGGGACGAGTACCTACGAGCAGTACTTC. Translating gives CSAKLTGTSTYEQYF.

There are a few counts of this clonotype. V is TRBV20-1 and J is TRBJ1-5; D ambiguous. Trimming removed 0 bases from V and 3 bases from J, with 12 bases in between. The germline V gene has CDR1 DFQATT and CDR2 SNEGSKA (reference sequence). The CDR3 runs to 15 residues. As DNA, the CDR3 is TGCAGTGCTAGAGAGGAGAGGGAATCCAATCAGCCCCAGCATTTT. The encoded protein is CSAREERESNQPQHF.

This clonotype showed up just a few times. The chain has TRBV4-1 and TRBJ2-7, with a possible D match to TRBD1 (6 bases). The CDR3 is 13 amino acids. V was pared by 0 bases and J by 9 bases, with 12 bases between. The V gene's germline CDR1 is MGHRA and CDR2 YSYEKL. The CDR3 region is CASSQDRDMWQYF. The CDR3 DNA follows: TGCGCCAGCAGCCAAGATCGGGACATGTGGCAGTACTTC.

V and J are TRBV28 and TRBJ1-5; D remains unclear. The V gene's germline CDR1 is MDHEN and CDR2 SYDVKM. The CDR3 contains 15 residues. V was clipped by 7 bases and J by 2 bases, with 15 bases between them. The CDR3 loop reads CASNEGGVGNQPQHF. CDR3 sequence (DNA): TGTGCCAGCAATGAAGGAGGTGTGGGCAATCAGCCCCAGCATTTT.

The rearrangement uses TRBV28 and TRBJ1-1, with D maybe TRBD1 (5 bases). This CDR3 is 17 amino acids long. Between the trimmed V and J ends, which lost 0 bases and 3 bases, there was a span of 17 bases. Per the germline V gene, CDR1 is MDHEN and CDR2 is SYDVKM. CDR3 loop: CASSLWGSGGADTEAFF. The CDR3 coding sequence is TGTGCCAGCAGTTTATGGGGGTCGGGAGGGGCCGACACTGAAGCTTTCTTT.

The table lists this clonotype with a few counts. The chain has TRBV4-3 and TRBJ2-7, with D unclear. V lost 1 base, J lost 4 bases, and 17 bases lay in between. This CDR3 is 16 amino acids long. CDR1 and CDR2 (germline): LGHNA, YSLEER. The CDR3 coding sequence is TGCGCCAGCAGCCAAGGGATTCGGTTTATAGCTTACGAGCAGTACTTC. Protein product: CASSQGIRFIAYEQYF.

This chain uses TRBV20-1 with TRBJ2-3, with D possibly being TRBD2 (6 bases). Germline V gives CDR1 DFQATT, CDR2 SNEGSKA (reference sequence). V was shortened by 5 bases and J by 3 bases, with 30 bases between the two germline ends. This CDR3 is built from 19 residues. The CDR3 region is CSALRLEKLLRKDTDTQYF. CDR3 DNA: TGCAGTGCTCTAAGACTAGAAAAATTGCTGAGAAAGGATACAGATACGCAGTATTTT.